This T cell receptor (beta chain) derives from a study of blood T cell repertoires in COVID-19. CDR3 length: 16 residues. Germline V gives CDR1 SGHTA, CDR2 FQGNSA. Between the trimmed V and J ends, which lost 5 bases and 10 bases, there was a span of 21 bases. In the study's own analysis: Using reference gene primer amplification, nucleated cell counts were estimated. The protocol was immunoSEQ multiplex PCR, while the TCRdb copy is restricted to in-frame clones and leaves out a portion. V, J and clone size derive from that table, while D and trimming were established from the DNA sequence. The data contain about 400,000 clones, 85% to 90% of them seen just once; the ten biggest clones take up about 4.5%.

The rearrangement uses TRBV7-2 and TRBJ1-6; no definite D call. This sequence was found in a woman aged 25-40 years with acute or convalescent COVID-19. Source material: peripheral blood. CDR3 DNA: TGTGCCAGCAGCCCCCCTCGGCGGGGAGCGAGATCACCCCTCCACTTT. It codes for CASSPPRRGARSPLHF. Full variable domain (missing parts from reference TRBV7-2 and TRBJ1-6): GAGVSQSPSNKVTEKGKDVELRCDPISGHTALYWYRQSLGQGLEFLIYFQGNSAPDKSGLPSDRFSAERTGGSVSTLTIQRTQQEDSAVYLCASSPPRRGARSPLHFGNGTRLTVT.